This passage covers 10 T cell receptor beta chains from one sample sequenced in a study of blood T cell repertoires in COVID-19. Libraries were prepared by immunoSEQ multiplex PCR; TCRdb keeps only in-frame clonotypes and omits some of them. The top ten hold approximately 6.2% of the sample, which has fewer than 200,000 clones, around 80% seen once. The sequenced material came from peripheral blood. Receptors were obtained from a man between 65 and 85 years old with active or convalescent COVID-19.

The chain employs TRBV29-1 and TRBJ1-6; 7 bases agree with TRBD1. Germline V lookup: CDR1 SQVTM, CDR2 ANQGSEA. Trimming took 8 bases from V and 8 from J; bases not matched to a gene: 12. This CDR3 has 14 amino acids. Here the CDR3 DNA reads TGCAGCTTTAGCGAGGGGGCCTTTGATTCACCCCTCCACTTT. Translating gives CSFSEGAFDSPLHF.

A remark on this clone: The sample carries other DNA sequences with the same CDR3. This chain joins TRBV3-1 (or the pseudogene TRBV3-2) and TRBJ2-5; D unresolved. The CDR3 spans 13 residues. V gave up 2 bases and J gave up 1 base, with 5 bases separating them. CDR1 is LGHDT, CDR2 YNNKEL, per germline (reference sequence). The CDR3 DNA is TGTGCCAGCAGCCAACAGGTCCAAGAGACCCAGTACTTC. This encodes CASSQQVQETQYF.

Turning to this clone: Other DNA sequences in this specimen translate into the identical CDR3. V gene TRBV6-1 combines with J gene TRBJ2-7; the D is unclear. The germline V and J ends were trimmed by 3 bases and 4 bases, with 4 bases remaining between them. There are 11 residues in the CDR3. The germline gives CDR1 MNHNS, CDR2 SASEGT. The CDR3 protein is CASSDSYEQYF. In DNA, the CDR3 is TGTGCCAGCAGTGATAGTTACGAGCAGTACTTC.

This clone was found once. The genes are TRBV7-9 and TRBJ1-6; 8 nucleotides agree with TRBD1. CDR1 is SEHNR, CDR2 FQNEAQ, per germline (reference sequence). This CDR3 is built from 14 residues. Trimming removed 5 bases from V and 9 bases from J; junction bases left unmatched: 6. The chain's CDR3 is CASSHGQGFSPLHF. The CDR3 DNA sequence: TGTGCCAGCAGCCACGGACAGGGATTTTCACCCCTCCACTTT.

The CDR3 region is CASSYHDIGLAGSYNEQFF. The CDR3 DNA reads TGTGCCAGCAGCTACCACGATATCGGACTAGCGGGCTCCTACAATGAGCAGTTCTTC. V usage is TRBV5-8 and J usage is TRBJ2-1; 11 bases are a match to TRBD2. V was pared by 3 bases and J by 0 bases, with 11 bases of the junction left unmatched. Per the germline V gene, CDR1 is SGHTS and CDR2 is YDEGEE. The CDR3 has 19 amino acids.

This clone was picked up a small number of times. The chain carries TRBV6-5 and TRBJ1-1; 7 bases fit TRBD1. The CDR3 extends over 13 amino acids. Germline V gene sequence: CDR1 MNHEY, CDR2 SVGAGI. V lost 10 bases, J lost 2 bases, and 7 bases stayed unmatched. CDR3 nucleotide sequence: TGTGCCAACTCACAGGGGAAAAACACTGAAGCTTTCTTT. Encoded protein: CANSQGKNTEAFF.

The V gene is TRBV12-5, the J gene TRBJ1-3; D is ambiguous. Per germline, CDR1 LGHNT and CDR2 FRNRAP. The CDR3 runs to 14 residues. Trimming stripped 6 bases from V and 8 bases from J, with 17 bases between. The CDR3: CASGTLSQGDTIYF. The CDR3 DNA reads TGTGCTAGTGGGACTCTGAGTCAAGGAGACACCATATATTTT.

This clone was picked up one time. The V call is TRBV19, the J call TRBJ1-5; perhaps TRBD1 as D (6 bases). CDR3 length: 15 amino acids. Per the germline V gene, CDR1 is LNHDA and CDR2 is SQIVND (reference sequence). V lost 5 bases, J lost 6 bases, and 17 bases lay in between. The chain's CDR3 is CASSHDRMEAQPQHF. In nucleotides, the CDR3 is TGTGCCAGTAGTCATGACAGGATGGAAGCTCAGCCCCAGCATTTT.

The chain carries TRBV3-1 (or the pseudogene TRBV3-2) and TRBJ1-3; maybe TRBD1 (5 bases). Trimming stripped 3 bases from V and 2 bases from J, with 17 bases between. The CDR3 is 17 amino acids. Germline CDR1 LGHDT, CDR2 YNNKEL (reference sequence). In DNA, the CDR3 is TGTGCCAGCAGCCAGATCCCGCCGGGGGGGACTGGAAACACCATATATTTT. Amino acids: CASSQIPPGGTGNTIYF.

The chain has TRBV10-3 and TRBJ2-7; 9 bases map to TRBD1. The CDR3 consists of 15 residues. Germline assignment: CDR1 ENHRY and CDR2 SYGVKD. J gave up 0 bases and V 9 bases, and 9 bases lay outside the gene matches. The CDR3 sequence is CAIAWDREISYEQYF. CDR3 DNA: TGTGCCATTGCTTGGGACAGGGAAATCTCCTACGAGCAGTACTTC.